This T cell receptor (beta chain) was retrieved from a study of cytomegalovirus exposure and HLA in healthy donors. Findings and caveats of the study: As a later analysis showed, a missense DCLRE1C variant was linked to trimming of TCR beta V- and J-genes.

The PCR employed 60 Vbeta primers together with 13 Jbeta primers. Clones were sequenced by immunoSEQ multiplex PCR, and TCRdb holds only the in-frame ones, with some missing. The table counts about 200,000 clones; 0.74% lies in the top ten. Comments on this clone: Its cognate antigen is unknown.

Germline V gene data show CDR1 as MNHEY and CDR2 as SVGAGI. Trimming at V came to 6 bases and at J to 8 bases, leaving 12 bases not matched to a gene. This CDR3 has 14 amino acids. V gene TRBV6-5 combines with J gene TRBJ1-1, with 7 bases lining up with TRBD1. The sample consisted of PBMCs. This clonotype was sampled from a boy younger than 18 in good health and CMV-seronegative. CDR3: CASSPGQTRTEAFF. The CDR3 bases are TGTGCCAGCAGCCCGGGACAGACCAGGACGGAAGCTTTCTTT.